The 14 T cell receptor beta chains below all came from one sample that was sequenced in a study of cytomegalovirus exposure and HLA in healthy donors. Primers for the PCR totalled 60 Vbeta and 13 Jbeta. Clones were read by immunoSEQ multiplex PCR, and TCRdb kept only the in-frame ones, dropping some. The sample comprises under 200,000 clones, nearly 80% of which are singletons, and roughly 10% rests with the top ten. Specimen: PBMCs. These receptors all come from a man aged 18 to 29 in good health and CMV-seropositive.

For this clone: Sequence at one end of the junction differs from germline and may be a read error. The DNA for the CDR3 is TGTTCCAGCAGTCCAGACTCCTATAATTCACCCCTCCACTTT. It is translated as CSSSPDSYNSPLHF. V gene TRBV7-9 combines with J gene TRBJ1-6; D is undetermined. The CDR3 spans 14 residues. CDR1 SEHNR and CDR2 FQNEAQ come from the germline V gene (reference sequence).

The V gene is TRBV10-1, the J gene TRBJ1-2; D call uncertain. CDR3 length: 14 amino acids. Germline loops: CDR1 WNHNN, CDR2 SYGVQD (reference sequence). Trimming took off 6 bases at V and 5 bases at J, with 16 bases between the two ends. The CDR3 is CASRGSRCLYGYTF. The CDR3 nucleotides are TGCGCCAGCAGGGGCTCCCGGTGCCTTTATGGCTACACCTTC.

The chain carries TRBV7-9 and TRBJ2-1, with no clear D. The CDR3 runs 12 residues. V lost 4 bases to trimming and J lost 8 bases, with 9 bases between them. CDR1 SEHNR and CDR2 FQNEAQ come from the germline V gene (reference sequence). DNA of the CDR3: TGTGCCAGCAGCTCCGGTGCGTATGAGCAGTTCTTC. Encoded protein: CASSSGAYEQFF.

The CDR3 is CASSQDGNSYEQYF. The CDR3 nucleotides are TGCGCCAGCAGCCAGGACGGGAATTCCTACGAGCAGTACTTC. This rearrangement joins TRBV4-3 to TRBJ2-7; weak D call: TRBD2 (5 bases). The CDR3 has 14 amino acids. Trimming stripped 3 bases from V and 1 base from J, with 10 bases between. Germline values: CDR1 LGHNA, CDR2 YSLEER.

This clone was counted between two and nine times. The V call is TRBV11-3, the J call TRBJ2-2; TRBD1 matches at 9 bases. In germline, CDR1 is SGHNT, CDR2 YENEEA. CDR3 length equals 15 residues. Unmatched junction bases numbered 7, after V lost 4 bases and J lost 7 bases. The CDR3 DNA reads TGTGCCAGCAGCTCCAGACAGGGGGGCCACGGGGAGCTGTTTTTT. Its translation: CASSSRQGGHGELFF.

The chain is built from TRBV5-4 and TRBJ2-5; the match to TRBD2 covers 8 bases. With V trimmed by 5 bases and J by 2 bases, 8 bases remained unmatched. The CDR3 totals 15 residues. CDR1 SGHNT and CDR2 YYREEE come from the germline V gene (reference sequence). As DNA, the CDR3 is TGTGCCAGCAGAAGCGGGAGACAGAATCAAGAGACCCAGTACTTC. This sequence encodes CASRSGRQNQETQYF.

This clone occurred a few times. The CDR3, as DNA: TGTGCCAGCAGTCGGGGGGTAGAGACCCAGTACTTC. Its protein product is CASSRGVETQYF. This chain joins TRBV7-6 and TRBJ2-5, with TRBD2 matching over 7 bases. This CDR3 is 12 amino acids long. V was pared by 6 bases and J by 4 bases, with 2 bases of the junction left unmatched. In germline, CDR1 is SGHVS, CDR2 FNYEAQ.

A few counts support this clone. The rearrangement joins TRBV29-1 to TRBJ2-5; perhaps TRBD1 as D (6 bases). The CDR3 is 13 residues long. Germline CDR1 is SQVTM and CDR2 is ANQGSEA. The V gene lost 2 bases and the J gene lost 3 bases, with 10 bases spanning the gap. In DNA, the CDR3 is TGCAGCGTTGAACCCCAGGGGAAAGAGACCCAGTACTTC. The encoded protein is CSVEPQGKETQYF.

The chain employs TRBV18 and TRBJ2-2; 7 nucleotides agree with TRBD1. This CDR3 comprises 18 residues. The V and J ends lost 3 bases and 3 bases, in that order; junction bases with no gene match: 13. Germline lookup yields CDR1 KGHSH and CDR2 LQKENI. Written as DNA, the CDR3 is TGTGCCAGCTCACCCAATAAAGACAGGGTGAGGGACACCGGGGAGCTGTTTTTT. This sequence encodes CASSPNKDRVRDTGELFF.

The CDR3 DNA reads TGTGCCTGGAGTGGGACAGGGTTCATGGACGAGCAGTACTTC. It yields the protein CAWSGTGFMDEQYF. This chain uses TRBV30 with TRBJ2-7; 8 bases are shared with TRBD1. CDR3 size: 14 residues. Looked up from germline, CDR1 is GTSNPN and CDR2 is SVGIG (reference sequence). J lost 5 bases, V lost 1 base, and 7 bases had no gene match.

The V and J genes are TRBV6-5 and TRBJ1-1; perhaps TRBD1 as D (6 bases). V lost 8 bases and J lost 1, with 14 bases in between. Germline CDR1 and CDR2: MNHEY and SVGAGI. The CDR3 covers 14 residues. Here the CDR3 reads CASGIDRTNTEAFF. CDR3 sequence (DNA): TGTGCCAGCGGTATAGACAGGACGAACACTGAAGCTTTCTTT.

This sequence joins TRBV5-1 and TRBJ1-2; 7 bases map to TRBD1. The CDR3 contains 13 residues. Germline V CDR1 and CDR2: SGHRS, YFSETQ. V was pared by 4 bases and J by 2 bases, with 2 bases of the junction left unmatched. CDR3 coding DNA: TGCGCCAGCAGCCCGACAGGGAACTATGGCTACACCTTC. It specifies CASSPTGNYGYTF. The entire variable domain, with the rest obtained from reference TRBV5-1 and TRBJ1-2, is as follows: KAGVTQTPRYLIKTRGQQVTLSCSPISGHRSVSWYQQTPGQGLQFLFEYFSETQRNKGNFPGRFSGRQFSNSRSEMNVSTLELGDSALYLCASSPTGNYGYTFGSGTRLTVV.

CDR3 region: CASSLEATTDSPLHF. CDR3 DNA sequence: TGCGCCAGCAGCTTGGAGGCGACTACAGATTCACCCCTCCACTTT. V gene TRBV5-1 combines with J gene TRBJ1-6; D call uncertain. Deletions cut 0 bases from V and 8 bases from J, with 12 bases between. The CDR3 spans 15 residues. Germline assignment: CDR1 SGHRS and CDR2 YFSETQ.

The CDR3 sequence: CASSLFSGASYNEQFF. DNA for the CDR3: TGCGCCAGCAGCTTGTTCAGCGGGGCCTCCTACAATGAGCAGTTCTTC. J is TRBJ2-1 and V is TRBV5-1; TRBD2 aligns across 7 bases. There are 16 residues in the CDR3. V shed 1 base and J 0 bases; nucleotides not matched to a gene: 4. Germline V gives CDR1 SGHRS, CDR2 YFSETQ.